This TCR beta chain was captured in a study of T cell responses to AZD1222 COVID-19 vaccine. Study-level points and caveats: Vaccine-related CD4 TCRs covered spike, predominating at 160-218 and 743-854. An increase in Spike-specific TCR breadth and depth was observed after two AZD1222 doses. Clonal diversity was possibly underestimated, and white British individuals and females predominated among donors.

The assay was immunoSEQ multiplex PCR, and TCRdb's table has in-frame clones only and misses some. Of some 100,000 clones listed, 92% are singletons. To note about this clone: The antigen remains unidentified.

J gave up 7 bases and V 4 bases, and 6 bases lay outside the gene matches. The CDR3 has 14 amino acids. CDR1 and CDR2 from the germline V gene are LNHDA and SQIVND (reference sequence). The chain carries TRBV19 and TRBJ1-4, with 7 bases fitting TRBD1. The starting material was peripheral blood, obtained 28 days after the second AZD1222 dose. The sequence was collected from an adult who received the AZD1222 COVID-19 vaccine. CDR3 sequence (DNA): TGTGCCAGTAGTAACGGGCCAGGGGGTGAAAAACTGTTTTTT. Its translation: CASSNGPGGEKLFF. Combining the CDR3 with reference TRBV19 and TRBJ1-4 gives the whole variable domain DGGITQSPKYLFRKEGQNVTLSCEQNLNHDAMYWYRQDPGQGLRLIYYSQIVNDFQKGDIAEGYSVSREKKESFPLTVTSAQKNPTAFYLCASSNGPGGEKLFFGSGTQLSVL.